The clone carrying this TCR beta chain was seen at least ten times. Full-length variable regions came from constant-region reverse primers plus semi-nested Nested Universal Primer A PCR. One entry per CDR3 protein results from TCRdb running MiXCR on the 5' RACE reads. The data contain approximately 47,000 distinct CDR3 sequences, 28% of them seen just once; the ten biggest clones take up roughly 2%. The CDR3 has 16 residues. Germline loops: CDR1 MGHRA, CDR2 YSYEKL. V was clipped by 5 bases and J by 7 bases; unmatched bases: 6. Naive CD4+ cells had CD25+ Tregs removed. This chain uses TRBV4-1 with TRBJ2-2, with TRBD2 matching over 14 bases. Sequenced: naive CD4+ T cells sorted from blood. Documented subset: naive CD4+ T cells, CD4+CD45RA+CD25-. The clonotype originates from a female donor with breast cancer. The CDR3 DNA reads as TGCGCCAGCAGCGAGACTAGCGGGAGGGAGGACGGGGAGCTGTTTTTT. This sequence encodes CASSETSGREDGELFF.